These 15 T cell receptor beta chains share one sample of origin, sequenced in a study of blood T cell repertoires in COVID-19. Sequencing used immunoSEQ multiplex PCR; TCRdb keeps in-frame clones, though not all of them. Of around 230,000 clones listed, over 75% were seen once; the top ten hold approximately 9.2%. Material for sequencing was PBMCs or T cells enriched from blood (not recorded which). These receptor sequences come from a man aged 35 to 55 who had recovered from COVID-19.

The rearrangement links TRBV15 to TRBJ2-1; maybe TRBD2 (6 bases). The germline V gene encodes CDR1 LNHNV and CDR2 YYDKDF (reference sequence). V was cut by 0 bases and J by 0 bases, with 15 bases left in between. This CDR3 is built from 18 residues. Here the CDR3 reads CATSRDRAGTFSYNEQFF. The CDR3 DNA reads TGTGCCACCAGCAGAGATAGGGCGGGGACCTTCTCCTACAATGAGCAGTTCTTC.

This clone was found once. V gene TRBV11-2 combines with J gene TRBJ1-1; possible D gene TRBD1, 5 bases. CDR3 length equals 15 residues. Germline V gene data show CDR1 as SGHAT and CDR2 as FQNNGV. Trimming pared 1 base from V and 1 base from J, leaving 10 bases between. The CDR3 region has the DNA TGTGCCAGCAGCTTAGTCGACAGCCCGAACACTGAAGCTTTCTTT. It encodes CASSLVDSPNTEAFF.

The chain joins TRBV5-4 to TRBJ2-2; 7 nucleotides agree with TRBD2. This CDR3 region has 15 residues. Trimming removed 2 bases from V and 2 bases from J; junction bases left unmatched: 3. CDR1 is SGHNT and CDR2 is YYREEE in the germline V gene (reference sequence). The CDR3 coding sequence is TGTGCCAGCAGCTTTGGACTAGAAAACACCGGGGAGCTGTTTTTT. Protein: CASSFGLENTGELFF.

The chain recombines TRBV19 with TRBJ2-7; possibly TRBD1 for D (6 bases). The ends were cut back, 4 bases at V and 0 bases at J, with 13 bases in the middle. Germline V CDR1 and CDR2: LNHDA, SQIVND (reference sequence). The CDR3 contains 15 residues. CDR3 sequence reads: CASSTQDRSSYEQYF. In nucleotides, the CDR3 is TGTGCCAGTAGTACCCAAGACAGGAGCTCCTACGAGCAGTACTTC.

This clone was detected only once. J is TRBJ2-3 and V is TRBV5-1; tentatively, D is TRBD2 (6 bases). With 0 bases removed from V and 1 base from J, the gap between germline ends came to 12 bases. Looked up from germline, CDR1 is SGHRS and CDR2 is YFSETQ. This CDR3 is 16 amino acids long. This CDR3 reads CASSLVGREGTDTQYF. The DNA for the CDR3 is TGCGCCAGCAGCTTGGTTGGGCGGGAAGGCACAGATACGCAGTATTTT. The variable domain in full, with the rest retrieved from reference TRBV5-1 and TRBJ2-3, is KAGVTQTPRYLIKTRGQQVTLSCSPISGHRSVSWYQQTPGQGLQFLFEYFSETQRNKGNFPGRFSGRQFSNSRSEMNVSTLELGDSALYLCASSLVGREGTDTQYFGPGTRLTVL.

In this sample, this clone turned up a few times. This chain uses TRBV5-1 with TRBJ1-5; no clear D gene. The CDR3 is made up of 14 amino acids. The V and J ends lost 1 base and 7 bases respectively, with 12 bases between them. Per germline, CDR1 SGHRS and CDR2 YFSETQ. DNA of the CDR3: TGCGCCAGCAGCTTGAGCGGGCTAGACCAGCCCCAGCATTTT. Protein product: CASSLSGLDQPQHF.

The J gene is TRBJ2-5, the V gene TRBV28; no clear D gene. The V gene lost 6 bases and the J gene lost 5 bases, with 7 bases spanning the gap. This CDR3 has 11 amino acids. Germline V CDR1 and CDR2: MDHEN, SYDVKM. CDR3 sequence: CASSPRETQYF. DNA for the CDR3: TGTGCCAGCAGCCCCAGGGAGACCCAGTACTTC.

The chain carries TRBV28 and TRBJ2-1; 8 nucleotides align to TRBD1. The J segment lost 2 bases and the V segment lost 0 bases, leaving 0 bases of the junction unmatched. This CDR3 has 15 amino acids. Germline V gives CDR1 MDHEN, CDR2 SYDVKM. The CDR3: CASSLWDRAYNEQFF. The CDR3 DNA is TGTGCCAGCAGTTTATGGGACAGGGCCTACAATGAGCAGTTCTTC. Full variable domain (missing parts from reference TRBV28 and TRBJ2-1): DVKVTQSSRYLVKRTGEKVFLECVQDMDHENMFWYRQDPGLGLRLIYFSYDVKMKEKGDIPEGYSVSREKKERFSLILESASTNQTSMYLCASSLWDRAYNEQFFGPGTRLTVL.

The rearrangement joins TRBV3-1 (or the pseudogene TRBV3-2) to TRBJ1-4; TRBD1 aligns across 10 bases. CDR3 length: 16 amino acids. CDR1 and CDR2 from the germline V gene are LGHDT and YNNKEL (reference sequence). The V and J ends lost 4 bases and 7 bases, in that order; junction bases with no gene match: 9. The CDR3 sequence: CASSPDDRDRGEKLFF. The DNA of the CDR3 is TGTGCCAGCAGCCCGGACGACCGGGACAGGGGTGAAAAACTGTTTTTT.

This clone came up many times. This rearrangement joins TRBV18 to TRBJ2-7, with a weak D call TRBD2 (5 bases). The CDR3 consists of 11 residues. Germline CDR1 KGHSH, CDR2 LQKENI. V was cut by 3 bases and J by 7 bases, with 7 bases left in between. The CDR3 nucleotides read TGTGCCAGCTCACCGTCGGGGGAGCAGTACTTC. This codes for CASSPSGEQYF.

This chain links TRBV2 with TRBJ1-3; D not certain. This CDR3 comprises 18 residues. V lost 2 bases to trimming and J lost 0 bases, with 17 bases between them. Germline CDR1 is SNHLY and CDR2 is FYNNEI. The CDR3 nucleotides read TGTGCCAGCAGTGAATTCCCTGGTACAGTACACTCTGGAAACACCATATATTTT. It translates to CASSEFPGTVHSGNTIYF.

The V and J genes are TRBV10-2 and TRBJ2-2; 9 positions match TRBD1. J was trimmed by 4 bases and V by 5 bases; bases with no gene match: 8. The V gene's germline CDR1 is WSHSY and CDR2 SAAADI. The CDR3 is made up of 16 amino acids. The CDR3 here is CASSQPGQGATGELFF. The CDR3 bases are TGCGCCAGCAGTCAACCGGGACAGGGTGCCACCGGGGAGCTGTTTTTT.

This clone has more than one count but fewer than ten. The chain uses TRBV5-1 and TRBJ2-1, with 8 bases lining up with TRBD2. The CDR3 runs to 15 residues. After removal of 5 bases from V and 0 bases from J, the junction contained 4 bases not matched to a gene. Per germline, CDR1 SGHRS and CDR2 YFSETQ. The CDR3 loop is CASRVSGSSYNEQFF. The CDR3 bases are TGCGCCAGCAGAGTGAGCGGGAGCTCCTACAATGAGCAGTTCTTC.

The chain has TRBV10-1 and TRBJ1-5; D is possibly TRBD1 (5 bases). CDR1 and CDR2 from the germline V gene are WNHNN and SYGVQD (reference sequence). This CDR3 is built from 14 residues. V lost 5 bases and J 1 base, leaving 9 bases between the germline ends. CDR3 sequence reads: CASSTGGSNQPQHF. CDR3 DNA: TGCGCCAGCAGTACCGGGGGAAGCAATCAGCCCCAGCATTTT.

This rearrangement joins TRBV6-1 to TRBJ2-1, with a tentative D call TRBD2 (5 bases). The V end was cut by 1 base, the J end by 0 bases, with 16 bases between. CDR3 length: 18 residues. CDR1 and CDR2 from the germline V gene are MNHNS and SASEGT. The CDR3 DNA reads TGTGCCAGCAGTGAAGGGGAGATTGTTACAAGCTCCTACAATGAGCAGTTCTTC. As protein: CASSEGEIVTSSYNEQFF.